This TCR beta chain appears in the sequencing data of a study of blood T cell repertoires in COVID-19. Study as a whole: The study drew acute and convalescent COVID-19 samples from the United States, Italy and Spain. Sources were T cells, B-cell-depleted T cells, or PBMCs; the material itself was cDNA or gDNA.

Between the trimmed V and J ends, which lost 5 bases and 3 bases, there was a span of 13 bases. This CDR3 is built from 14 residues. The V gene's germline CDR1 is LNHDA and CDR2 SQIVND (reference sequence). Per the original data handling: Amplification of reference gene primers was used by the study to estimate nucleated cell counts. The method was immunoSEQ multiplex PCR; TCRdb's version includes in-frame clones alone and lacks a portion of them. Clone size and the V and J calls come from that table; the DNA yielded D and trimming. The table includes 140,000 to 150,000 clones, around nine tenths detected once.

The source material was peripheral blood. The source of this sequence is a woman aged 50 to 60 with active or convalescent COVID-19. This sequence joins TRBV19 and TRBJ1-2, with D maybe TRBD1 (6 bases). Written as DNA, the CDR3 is TGTGCCAGTAGTGCCCCAGGGGTAGACTATGGCTACACCTTC. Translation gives CASSAPGVDYGYTF. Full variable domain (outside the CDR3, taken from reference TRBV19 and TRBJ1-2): DGGITQSPKYLFRKEGQNVTLSCEQNLNHDAMYWYRQDPGQGLRLIYYSQIVNDFQKGDIAEGYSVSREKKESFPLTVTSAQKNPTAFYLCASSAPGVDYGYTFGSGTRLTVV.